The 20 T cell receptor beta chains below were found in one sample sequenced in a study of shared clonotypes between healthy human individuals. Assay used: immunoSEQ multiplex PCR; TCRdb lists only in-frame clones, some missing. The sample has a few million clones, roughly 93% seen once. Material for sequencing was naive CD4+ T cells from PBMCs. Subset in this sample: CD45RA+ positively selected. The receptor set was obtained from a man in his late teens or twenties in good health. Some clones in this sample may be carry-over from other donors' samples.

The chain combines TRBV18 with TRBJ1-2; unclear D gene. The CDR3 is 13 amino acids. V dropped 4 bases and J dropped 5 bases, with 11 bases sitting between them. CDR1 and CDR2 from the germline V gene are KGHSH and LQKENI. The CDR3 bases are TGTGCCAGCTCACAAACCAGCCCTTATGGCTACACCTTC. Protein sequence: CASSQTSPYGYTF. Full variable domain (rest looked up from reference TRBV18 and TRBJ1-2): NAGVMQNPRHLVRRRGQEARLRCSPMKGHSHVYWYRQLPEEGLKFMVYLQKENIIDESGMPKERFSAEFPKEGPSILRIQQVVRGDSAAYFCASSQTSPYGYTFGSGTRLTVV.

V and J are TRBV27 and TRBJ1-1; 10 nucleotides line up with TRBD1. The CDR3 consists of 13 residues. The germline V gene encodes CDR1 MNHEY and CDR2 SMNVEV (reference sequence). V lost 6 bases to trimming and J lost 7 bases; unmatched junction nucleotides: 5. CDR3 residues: CASRRQGAGEAFF. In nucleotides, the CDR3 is TGTGCCAGCAGGAGACAGGGGGCGGGTGAAGCTTTCTTT.

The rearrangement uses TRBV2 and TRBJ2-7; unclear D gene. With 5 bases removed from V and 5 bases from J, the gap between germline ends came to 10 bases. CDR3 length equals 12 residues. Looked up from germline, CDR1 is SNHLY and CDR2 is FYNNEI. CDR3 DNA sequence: TGTGCCAGCAGTACCTATGCCCACGAGCAGTACTTC. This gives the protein CASSTYAHEQYF.

CDR3 DNA sequence: TGTGCCAGCAGTTACCGGGACAGACCCTATCAGCCCCAGCATTTT. Amino acid sequence: CASSYRDRPYQPQHF. This chain connects TRBV28 to TRBJ1-5, with 7 nucleotides matching TRBD1. V was clipped by 4 bases and J by 5 bases; unmatched bases: 8. In germline, CDR1 is MDHEN, CDR2 SYDVKM. The CDR3 is made up of 15 amino acids.

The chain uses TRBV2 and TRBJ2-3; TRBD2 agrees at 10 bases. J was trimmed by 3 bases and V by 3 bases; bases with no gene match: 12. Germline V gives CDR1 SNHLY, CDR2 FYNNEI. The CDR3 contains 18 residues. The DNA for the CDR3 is TGTGCCAGCAGTGACGTCCTAGCGGGAGTAAGGGGTACAGATACGCAGTATTTT. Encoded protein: CASSDVLAGVRGTDTQYF.

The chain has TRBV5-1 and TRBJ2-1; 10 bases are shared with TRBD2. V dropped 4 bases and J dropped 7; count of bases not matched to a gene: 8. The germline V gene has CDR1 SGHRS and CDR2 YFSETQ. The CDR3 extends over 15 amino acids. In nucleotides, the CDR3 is TGCGCCAGCAGCCCGGCTAGCGGGAGACTAAATGAGCAGTTCTTC. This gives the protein CASSPASGRLNEQFF.

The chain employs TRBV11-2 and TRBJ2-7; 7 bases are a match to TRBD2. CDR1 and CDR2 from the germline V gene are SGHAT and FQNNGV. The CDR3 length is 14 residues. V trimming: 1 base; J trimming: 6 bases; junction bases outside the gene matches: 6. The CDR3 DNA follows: TGTGCCAGCAGCTTAGCGCGGGAGAGGTTCGAGCAGTACTTC. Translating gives CASSLARERFEQYF. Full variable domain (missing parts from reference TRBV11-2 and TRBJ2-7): EAGVAQSPRYKIIEKRQSVAFWCNPISGHATLYWYQQILGQGPKLLIQFQNNGVVDDSQLPKDRFSAERLKGVDSTLKIQPAKLEDSAVYLCASSLARERFEQYFGPGTRLTVT.

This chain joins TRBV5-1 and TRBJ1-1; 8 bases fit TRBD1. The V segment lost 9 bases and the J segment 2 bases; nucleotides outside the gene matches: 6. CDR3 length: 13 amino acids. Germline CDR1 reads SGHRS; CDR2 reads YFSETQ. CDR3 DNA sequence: TGCGCCACCTCGGGACAGGATAACACTGAAGCTTTCTTT. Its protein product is CATSGQDNTEAFF. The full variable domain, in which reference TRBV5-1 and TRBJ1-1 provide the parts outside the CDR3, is KAGVTQTPRYLIKTRGQQVTLSCSPISGHRSVSWYQQTPGQGLQFLFEYFSETQRNKGNFPGRFSGRQFSNSRSEMNVSTLELGDSALYLCATSGQDNTEAFFGQGTRLTVV.

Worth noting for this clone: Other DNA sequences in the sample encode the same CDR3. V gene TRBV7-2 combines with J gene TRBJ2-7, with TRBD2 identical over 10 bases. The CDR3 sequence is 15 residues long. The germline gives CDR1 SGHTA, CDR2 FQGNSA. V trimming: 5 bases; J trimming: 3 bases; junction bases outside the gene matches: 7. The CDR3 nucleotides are TGTGCCAGCAGCCCCGGACTAGCGGTGAGCTACGAGCAGTACTTC. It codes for CASSPGLAVSYEQYF.

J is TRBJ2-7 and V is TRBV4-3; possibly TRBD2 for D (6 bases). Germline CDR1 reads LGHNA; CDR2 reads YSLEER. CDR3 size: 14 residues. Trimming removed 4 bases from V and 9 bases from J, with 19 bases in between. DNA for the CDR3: TGCGCCAGCAGCCGGGGGGTTGCTGCGGGCCGGCAGTACTTC. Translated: CASSRGVAAGRQYF.

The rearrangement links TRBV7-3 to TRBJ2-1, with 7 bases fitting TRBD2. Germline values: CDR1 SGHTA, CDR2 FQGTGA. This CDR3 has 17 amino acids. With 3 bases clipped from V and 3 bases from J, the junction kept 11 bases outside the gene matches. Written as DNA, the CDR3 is TGTGCCAGCAGCTTTCGGGGTGGGCGGGAGAACTACAATGAGCAGTTCTTC. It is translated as CASSFRGGRENYNEQFF.

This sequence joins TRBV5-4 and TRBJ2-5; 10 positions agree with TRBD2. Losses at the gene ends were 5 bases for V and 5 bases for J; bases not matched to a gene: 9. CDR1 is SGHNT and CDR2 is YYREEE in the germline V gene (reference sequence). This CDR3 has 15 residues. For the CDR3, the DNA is TGTGCCAGCAGGCCAAGACTAGCGGGTAGGGAGACCCAGTACTTC. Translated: CASRPRLAGRETQYF.

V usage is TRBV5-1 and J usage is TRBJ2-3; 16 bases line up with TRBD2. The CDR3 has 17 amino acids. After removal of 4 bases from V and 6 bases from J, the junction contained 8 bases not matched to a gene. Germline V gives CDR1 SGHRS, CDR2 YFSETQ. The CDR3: CASSQLPGLAGGDTQYF. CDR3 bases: TGCGCCAGCAGCCAGCTCCCGGGACTAGCGGGAGGGGATACGCAGTATTTT.

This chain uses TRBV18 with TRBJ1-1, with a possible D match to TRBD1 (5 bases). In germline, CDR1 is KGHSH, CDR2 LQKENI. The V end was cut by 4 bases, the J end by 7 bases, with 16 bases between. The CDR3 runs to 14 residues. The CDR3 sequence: CASSLRIDSIEAFF. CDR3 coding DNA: TGTGCCAGCTCACTACGAATAGACAGCATTGAAGCTTTCTTT.

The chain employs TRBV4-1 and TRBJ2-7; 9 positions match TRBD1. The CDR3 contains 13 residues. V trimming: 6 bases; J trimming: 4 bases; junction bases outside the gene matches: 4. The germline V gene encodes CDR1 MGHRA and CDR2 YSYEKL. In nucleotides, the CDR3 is TGCGCCAGCAGGGGGACAGGGCGGTACGAGCAGTACTTC. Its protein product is CASRGTGRYEQYF.

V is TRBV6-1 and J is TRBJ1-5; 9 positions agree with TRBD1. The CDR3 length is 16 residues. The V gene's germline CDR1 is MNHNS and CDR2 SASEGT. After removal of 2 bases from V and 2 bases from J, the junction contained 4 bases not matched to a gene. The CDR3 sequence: CASSERDRAGNQPQHF. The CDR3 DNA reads TGTGCCAGCAGTGAAAGGGACAGGGCTGGCAATCAGCCCCAGCATTTT.

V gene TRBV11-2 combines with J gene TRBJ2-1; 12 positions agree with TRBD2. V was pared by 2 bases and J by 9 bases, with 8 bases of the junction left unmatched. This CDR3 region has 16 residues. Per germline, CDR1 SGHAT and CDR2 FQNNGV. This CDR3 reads CASSLRLAGVFGEQFF. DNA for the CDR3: TGTGCCAGCAGCTTACGACTAGCGGGAGTTTTCGGTGAGCAGTTCTTC.

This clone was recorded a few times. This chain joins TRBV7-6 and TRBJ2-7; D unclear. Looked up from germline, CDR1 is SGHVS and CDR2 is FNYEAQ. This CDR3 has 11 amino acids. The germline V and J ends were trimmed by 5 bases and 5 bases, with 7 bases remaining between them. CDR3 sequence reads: CASSPLNEQYF. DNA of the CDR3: TGTGCCAGCAGCCCGCTTAACGAGCAGTACTTC.

Written as DNA, the CDR3 is TGTGCCAGCAGTTTGCCCGGGGACAGCTACACAGATACGCAGTATTTT. Residues: CASSLPGDSYTDTQYF. V gene TRBV28 combines with J gene TRBJ2-3; 7 bases align to TRBD1. The CDR3 has 16 residues. After removal of 3 bases from V and 2 bases from J, the junction contained 8 bases not matched to a gene. Germline V gene data show CDR1 as MDHEN and CDR2 as SYDVKM.

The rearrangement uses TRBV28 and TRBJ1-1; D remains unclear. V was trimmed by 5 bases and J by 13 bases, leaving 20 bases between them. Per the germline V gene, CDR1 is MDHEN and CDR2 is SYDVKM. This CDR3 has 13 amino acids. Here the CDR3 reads CASSPPLAEPHFF. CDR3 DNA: TGTGCCAGCAGTCCCCCCCTGGCGGAACCCCATTTCTTT.